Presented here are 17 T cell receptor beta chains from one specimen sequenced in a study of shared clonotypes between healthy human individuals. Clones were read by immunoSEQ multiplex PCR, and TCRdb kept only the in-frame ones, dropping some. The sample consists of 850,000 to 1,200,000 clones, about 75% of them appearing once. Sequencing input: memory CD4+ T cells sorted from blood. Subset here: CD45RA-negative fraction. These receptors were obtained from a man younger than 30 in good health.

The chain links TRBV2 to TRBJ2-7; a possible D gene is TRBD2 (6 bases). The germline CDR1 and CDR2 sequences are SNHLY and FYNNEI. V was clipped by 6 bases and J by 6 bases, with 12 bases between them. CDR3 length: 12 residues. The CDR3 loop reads CASRGEVPEQYF. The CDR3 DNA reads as TGTGCCAGCAGGGGGGAGGTCCCCGAGCAGTACTTC.

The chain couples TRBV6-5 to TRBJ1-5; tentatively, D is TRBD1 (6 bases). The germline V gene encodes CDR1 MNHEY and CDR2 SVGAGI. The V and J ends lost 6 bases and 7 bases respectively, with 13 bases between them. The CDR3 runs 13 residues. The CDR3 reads CASRSAGGQPQHF. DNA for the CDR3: TGTGCCAGCAGAAGCGCGGGGGGCCAGCCCCAGCATTTT.

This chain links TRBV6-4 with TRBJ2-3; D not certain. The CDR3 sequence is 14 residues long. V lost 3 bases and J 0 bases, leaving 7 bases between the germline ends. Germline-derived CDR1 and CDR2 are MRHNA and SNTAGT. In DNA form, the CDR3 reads TGTGCCAGCAGTGAGTCGCAGAGCACAGATACGCAGTATTTT. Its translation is CASSESQSTDTQYF.

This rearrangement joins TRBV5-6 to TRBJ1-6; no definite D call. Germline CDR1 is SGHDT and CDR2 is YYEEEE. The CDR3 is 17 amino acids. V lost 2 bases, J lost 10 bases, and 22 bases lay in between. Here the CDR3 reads CASSFSSQEVWRSPLHF. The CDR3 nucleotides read TGTGCCAGCAGCTTTTCCTCCCAGGAGGTATGGCGGTCACCCCTCCACTTT.

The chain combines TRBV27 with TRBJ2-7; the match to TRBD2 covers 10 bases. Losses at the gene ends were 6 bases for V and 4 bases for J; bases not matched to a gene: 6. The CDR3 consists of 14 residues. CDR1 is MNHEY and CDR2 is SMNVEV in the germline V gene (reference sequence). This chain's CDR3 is CASRSASGGYEQYF. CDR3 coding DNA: TGTGCCAGCAGATCTGCTAGCGGGGGATACGAGCAGTACTTC.

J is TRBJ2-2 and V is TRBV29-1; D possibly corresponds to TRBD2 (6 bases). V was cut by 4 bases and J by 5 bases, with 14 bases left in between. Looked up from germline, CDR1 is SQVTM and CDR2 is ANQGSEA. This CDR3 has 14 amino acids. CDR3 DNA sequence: TGCAGCGTTGTTATGGAGGGTGGGACCGGGGAGCTGTTTTTT. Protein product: CSVVMEGGTGELFF.

CDR3 sequence: CASSLRGGRWEAFF. The CDR3 bases are TGTGCCAGCAGCCTCAGGGGGGGGAGGTGGGAAGCTTTCTTT. The chain employs TRBV5-4 and TRBJ1-1, with 7 positions matching TRBD1. The CDR3 contains 14 residues. The germline CDR1 and CDR2 sequences are SGHNT and YYREEE (reference sequence). V trimming: 4 bases; J trimming: 8 bases; junction bases outside the gene matches: 11. The variable domain in full, with the rest retrieved from reference TRBV5-4 and TRBJ1-1, is ETGVTQSPTHLIKTRGQQVTLRCSSQSGHNTVSWYQQALGQGPQFIFQYYREEENGRGNFPPRFSGLQFPNYSSELNVNALELDDSALYLCASSLRGGRWEAFFGQGTRLTVV.

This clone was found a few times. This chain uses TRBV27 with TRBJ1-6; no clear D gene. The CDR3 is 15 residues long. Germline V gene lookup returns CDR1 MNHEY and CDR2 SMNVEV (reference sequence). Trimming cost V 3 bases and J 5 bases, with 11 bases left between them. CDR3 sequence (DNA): TGTGCCAGCAGTTTTGGGCCCCGGAATAATTCACCCCTCCACTTT. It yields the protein CASSFGPRNNSPLHF.

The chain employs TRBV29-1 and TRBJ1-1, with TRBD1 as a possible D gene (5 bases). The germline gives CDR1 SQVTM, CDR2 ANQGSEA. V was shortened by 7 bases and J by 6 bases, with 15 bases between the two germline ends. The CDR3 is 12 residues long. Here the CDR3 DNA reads TGCAGCGCGGACGGGGGGGGAGCTGAAGCTTTCTTT. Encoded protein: CSADGGGAEAFF.

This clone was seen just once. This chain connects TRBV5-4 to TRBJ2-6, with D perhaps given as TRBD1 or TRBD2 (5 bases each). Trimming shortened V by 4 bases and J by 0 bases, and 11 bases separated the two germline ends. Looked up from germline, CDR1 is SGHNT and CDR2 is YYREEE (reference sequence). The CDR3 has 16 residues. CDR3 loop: CASSPAGSSGANVLTF. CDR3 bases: TGTGCCAGCAGCCCTGCAGGGAGCTCTGGGGCCAACGTCCTGACTTTC.

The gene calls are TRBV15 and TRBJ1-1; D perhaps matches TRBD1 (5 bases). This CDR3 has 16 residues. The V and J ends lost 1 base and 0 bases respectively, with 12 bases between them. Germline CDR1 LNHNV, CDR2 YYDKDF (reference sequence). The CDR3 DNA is TGTGCCACCAGCAGAGTATGGGGGTCCATGAACACTGAAGCTTTCTTT. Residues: CATSRVWGSMNTEAFF.

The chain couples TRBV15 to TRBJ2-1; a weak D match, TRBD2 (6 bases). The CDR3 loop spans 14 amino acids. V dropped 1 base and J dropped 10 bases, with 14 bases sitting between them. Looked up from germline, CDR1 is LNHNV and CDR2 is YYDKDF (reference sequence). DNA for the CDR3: TGTGCCACCAGCAGAGCGCAGGGAGGTGGCGAGCAGTTCTTC. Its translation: CATSRAQGGGEQFF. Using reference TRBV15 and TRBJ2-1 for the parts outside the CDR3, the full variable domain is DAMVIQNPRYQVTQFGKPVTLSCSQTLNHNVMYWYQQKSSQAPKLLFHYYDKDFNNEADTPDNFQSRRPNTSFCFLDIRSPGLGDTAMYLCATSRAQGGGEQFFGPGTRLTVL.

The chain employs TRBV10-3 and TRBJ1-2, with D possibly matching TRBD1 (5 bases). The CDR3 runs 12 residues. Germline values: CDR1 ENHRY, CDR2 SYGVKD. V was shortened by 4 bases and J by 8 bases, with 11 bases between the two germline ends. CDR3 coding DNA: TGTGCCATCAGTGGGGACGATTACGGCTACACCTTC. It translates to CAISGDDYGYTF.

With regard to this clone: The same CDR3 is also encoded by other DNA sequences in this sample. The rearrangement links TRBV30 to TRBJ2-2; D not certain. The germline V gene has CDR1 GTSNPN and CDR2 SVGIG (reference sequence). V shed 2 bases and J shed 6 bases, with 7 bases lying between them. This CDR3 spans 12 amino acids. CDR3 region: CAWSRGAGELFF. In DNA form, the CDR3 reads TGTGCCTGGAGTCGTGGCGCCGGGGAGCTGTTTTTT.

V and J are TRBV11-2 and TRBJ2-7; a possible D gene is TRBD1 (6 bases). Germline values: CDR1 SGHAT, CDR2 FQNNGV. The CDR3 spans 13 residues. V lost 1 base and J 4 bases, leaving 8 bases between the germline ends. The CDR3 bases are TGTGCCAGCAGCTTAGGGGGGCGGTACGAGCAGTACTTC. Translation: CASSLGGRYEQYF. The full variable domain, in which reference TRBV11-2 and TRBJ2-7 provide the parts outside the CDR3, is EAGVAQSPRYKIIEKRQSVAFWCNPISGHATLYWYQQILGQGPKLLIQFQNNGVVDDSQLPKDRFSAERLKGVDSTLKIQPAKLEDSAVYLCASSLGGRYEQYFGPGTRLTVT.

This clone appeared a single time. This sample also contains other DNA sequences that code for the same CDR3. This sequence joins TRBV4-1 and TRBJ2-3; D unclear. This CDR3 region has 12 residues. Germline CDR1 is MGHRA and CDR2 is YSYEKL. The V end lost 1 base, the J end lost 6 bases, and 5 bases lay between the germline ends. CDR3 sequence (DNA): TGCGCCAGCAGCCAAGTTAGGGATACGCAGTATTTT. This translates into CASSQVRDTQYF.

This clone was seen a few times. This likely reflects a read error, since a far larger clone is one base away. CDR3 in amino acids: CASSPGQTTDTQYF. The CDR3, as DNA: TGCGCCAGCAGCCCGGGACAGACCACAGATACGCAGTATTTT. The chain is built from TRBV5-1 and TRBJ2-3; 7 bases line up with TRBD1. J lost 2 bases, V lost 4 bases, and 4 bases had no gene match. This CDR3 has 14 amino acids. The germline V gene has CDR1 SGHRS and CDR2 YFSETQ.